The 22 T cell receptor beta chains reported below all come from one sample, sequenced in a study of immune evolution from preneoplasia to lung adenocarcinoma. Sequenced by immunoSEQ multiplex PCR; TCRdb stores in-frame clones only, minus some. The sample holds around 4,100 clones, under 85% seen once. Source material: FFPE adjacent normal lung tissue. Receptor source: a person aged 60-80 years with lung adenocarcinoma.

The CDR3 region has the DNA TGTGCCAGCAGTGAAGTGCAGGGGTTGGATGGCTACACCTTC. Its protein is CASSEVQGLDGYTF. The rearrangement uses TRBV2 and TRBJ1-2, with D maybe TRBD1 (6 bases). Between the trimmed V and J ends, which lost 1 base and 6 bases, there was a span of 12 bases. There are 14 residues in the CDR3. The germline gives CDR1 SNHLY, CDR2 FYNNEI.

The chain uses TRBV27 and TRBJ2-2, with D maybe TRBD1 (5 bases). CDR1 MNHEY and CDR2 SMNVEV come from the germline V gene (reference sequence). The CDR3 runs to 16 residues. V was shortened by 2 bases and J by 6 bases, with 16 bases between the two germline ends. In nucleotides, the CDR3 is TGTGCCAGCAGTTTAGGCAGGGTCTTCGTAGCCGGGGAGCTGTTTTTT. Translated, it gives CASSLGRVFVAGELFF.

Within the sample, this clone is large. V and J are TRBV10-1 and TRBJ2-5, with 10 bases matching TRBD2. Trimming took 4 bases from V and 6 from J; bases not matched to a gene: 2. The CDR3 length is 13 residues. The V gene's germline CDR1 is WNHNN and CDR2 SYGVQD (reference sequence). The CDR3 loop is CASSASGGQTQYF. The CDR3 DNA reads as TGCGCCAGCAGTGCTAGCGGGGGACAGACCCAGTACTTC.

The rearrangement uses TRBV6-1 and TRBJ1-5; 8 positions match TRBD1. CDR1 and CDR2 from the germline V gene are MNHNS and SASEGT. There are 15 residues in the CDR3. The V gene end was trimmed by 6 bases and the J gene end by 4 bases; junction bases not matched to a gene: 8. CDR3: CASRVAGTGNQPQHF. The CDR3, as DNA: TGTGCCAGCAGAGTAGCCGGGACAGGAAATCAGCCCCAGCATTTT.

The rearrangement links TRBV6-5 to TRBJ2-7; TRBD1 agrees at 10 bases. The V and J ends lost 8 bases and 5 bases, in that order; junction bases with no gene match: 6. The CDR3 loop spans 13 amino acids. Germline assignment: CDR1 MNHEY and CDR2 SVGAGI. CDR3 loop: CASRRDRGHEQYF. DNA for the CDR3: TGTGCCAGCCGCCGGGACAGGGGTCACGAGCAGTACTTC.

V usage is TRBV9 and J usage is TRBJ1-2; D unclear. Germline CDR1 reads SGDLS; CDR2 reads YYNGEE. The CDR3 is 12 residues long. V shed 3 bases and J shed 8 bases, with 11 bases lying between them. Here the CDR3 reads CASSASSRGYTF. In DNA form, the CDR3 reads TGTGCCAGCAGCGCATCCTCCAGGGGCTACACCTTC.

This clone was observed a handful of times. V usage is TRBV12-5 and J usage is TRBJ2-5; no firm D call. Trimming left V 4 bases short and J 4 bases short, with 10 bases between. The germline V gene has CDR1 LGHNT and CDR2 FRNRAP. The CDR3 is made up of 13 amino acids. CDR3 amino acids: CASGSGNLETQYF. The CDR3 DNA is TGTGCTAGTGGTTCTGGCAATCTAGAGACCCAGTACTTC.

The chain links TRBV2 to TRBJ2-7; D uncertain. This CDR3 is built from 14 residues. The germline gives CDR1 SNHLY, CDR2 FYNNEI. The V and J ends lost 0 bases and 4 bases respectively, with 10 bases between them. DNA of the CDR3: TGTGCCAGCAGTGAAGCGCTTCGAGTTTACGAGCAGTACTTC. This translates into CASSEALRVYEQYF.

V is TRBV9 and J is TRBJ2-7; 7 positions match TRBD2. This CDR3 comprises 13 residues. V lost 4 bases and J lost 5; bases outside the gene matches: 6. Germline V gives CDR1 SGDLS, CDR2 YYNGEE. The CDR3 sequence is CASSRGGGDEQYF. In nucleotides, the CDR3 is TGTGCCAGCAGCCGGGGCGGGGGTGACGAGCAGTACTTC.

The V call is TRBV6-1, the J call TRBJ1-1; D ambiguous. The CDR3 is 13 residues long. CDR1 and CDR2 (germline): MNHNS, SASEGT. Between the trimmed V and J ends, which lost 0 bases and 9 bases, there was a span of 11 bases. CDR3 in amino acids: CASSEANGSKAFF. In DNA, the CDR3 is TGTGCCAGCAGTGAAGCGAACGGTTCGAAAGCTTTCTTT.

The chain is built from TRBV27 and TRBJ2-7, with D possibly matching TRBD1 (5 bases). V was cut by 3 bases and J by 10 bases, with 10 bases left in between. This CDR3 has 11 residues. Germline V lookup: CDR1 MNHEY, CDR2 SMNVEV (reference sequence). The CDR3 loop is CASSLGRIQYF. Written as DNA, the CDR3 is TGTGCCAGCAGTTTGGGGCGGATACAGTACTTC.

The gene calls are TRBV9 and TRBJ2-3; no firm D call. V was pared by 6 bases and J by 0 bases, with 11 bases between. Germline loops: CDR1 SGDLS, CDR2 YYNGEE. The CDR3 loop spans 14 amino acids. The DNA of the CDR3 is TGTGCCAGCAATTCCGGGTTGAGCACAGATACGCAGTATTTT. Residues: CASNSGLSTDTQYF.

The chain is built from TRBV2 and TRBJ2-1, with D possibly TRBD1 on 6 matching bases. Deletions cut 8 bases from V and 7 bases from J, with 15 bases between. The CDR3 sequence is 13 residues long. Germline CDR1 is SNHLY and CDR2 is FYNNEI. The CDR3 DNA is TGTGCCAGCGGGGGCCAAGTTTCAAATGAGCAGTTCTTC. Encoded protein: CASGGQVSNEQFF. Full variable domain (outside the CDR3, taken from reference TRBV2 and TRBJ2-1): EPEVTQTPSHQVTQMGQEVILRCVPISNHLYFYWYRQILGQKVEFLVSFYNNEISEKSEIFDDQFSVERPDGSNFTLKIRSTKLEDSAMYFCASGGQVSNEQFFGPGTRLTVL.

The V gene is TRBV7-9, the J gene TRBJ2-2; unclear D gene. Germline V gives CDR1 SEHNR, CDR2 FQNEAQ (reference sequence). V lost 3 bases and J lost 6, with 8 bases in between. The CDR3 runs to 13 residues. CDR3 amino acids: CASSFGAAGELFF. CDR3 DNA sequence: TGTGCCAGCAGCTTTGGCGCCGCCGGGGAGCTGTTTTTT.

The chain links TRBV4-1 to TRBJ1-2; TRBD1 matches at 7 bases. Germline lookup yields CDR1 MGHRA and CDR2 YSYEKL. The CDR3 has 16 amino acids. V lost 1 base, J lost 2 bases, and 7 bases stayed unmatched. The CDR3 loop reads CASSQVIMGQNYGYTF. DNA for the CDR3: TGCGCCAGCAGCCAAGTCATAATGGGACAGAACTATGGCTACACCTTC.

This clone showed up just once. The chain links TRBV6-4 to TRBJ2-2; 10 bases match TRBD1. Germline CDR1 MRHNA, CDR2 SNTAGT. V was pared by 6 bases and J by 7 bases, with 8 bases of the junction left unmatched. The CDR3 is made up of 15 amino acids. The DNA for the CDR3 is TGTGCCAGCAGCGTCGACAGGGGGCTAGGCGGGGAGCTGTTTTTT. Residues: CASSVDRGLGGELFF.

The chain links TRBV29-1 to TRBJ2-7, with D tentatively TRBD2 (6 bases). The V end was cut by 7 bases, the J end by 3 bases, with 16 bases between. Germline CDR1 SQVTM, CDR2 ANQGSEA. This CDR3 is built from 13 residues. The CDR3 loop reads CSALGGRGYEQYF. CDR3 bases: TGCAGCGCCCTGGGGGGACGGGGCTACGAGCAGTACTTC.

V is TRBV5-1 and J is TRBJ2-7; a weak D match, TRBD1 (5 bases). Trimming left V 4 bases short and J 3 bases short, with 8 bases between. The CDR3 covers 12 residues. Germline assignment: CDR1 SGHRS and CDR2 YFSETQ. CDR3 region: CASSTGNYEQYF. CDR3 DNA: TGCGCCAGCAGCACAGGAAACTACGAGCAGTACTTC.

The rearrangement links TRBV6-4 to TRBJ2-1; 9 nucleotides match TRBD1. Germline assignment: CDR1 MRHNA and CDR2 SNTAGT. The CDR3 extends over 14 amino acids. The V segment lost 6 bases and the J segment 6 bases; nucleotides outside the gene matches: 6. DNA for the CDR3: TGTGCCAGCAGCCGGGACAGGGAGGCCAATGAGCAGTTCTTC. It specifies CASSRDREANEQFF.

The CDR3 coding sequence is TGCATGCCGGCGGGAAATGAGCAGTTCTTC. Residues: CMPAGNEQFF. V gene TRBV20-1 combines with J gene TRBJ2-1, with TRBD2 as a possible D gene (6 bases). Germline CDR1 and CDR2: DFQATT and SNEGSKA (reference sequence). The CDR3 is made up of 10 amino acids.

V is TRBV29-1 and J is TRBJ2-1; D not resolved. Per germline, CDR1 SQVTM and CDR2 ANQGSEA. This CDR3 region has 11 residues. V gave up 4 bases and J gave up 4 bases, with 5 bases separating them. DNA for the CDR3: TGCAGCGTTGTCCCTTACAATGAGCAGTTCTTC. Translated, it gives CSVVPYNEQFF.

The chain employs TRBV15 and TRBJ2-3; the D gene is possibly TRBD2 (7 bases). The CDR3 covers 16 residues. V was trimmed by 2 bases and J by 4 bases, leaving 16 bases between them. Germline V CDR1 and CDR2: LNHNV, YYDKDF (reference sequence). This CDR3 is CATSRSVGGPPDTQYF. CDR3 DNA: TGTGCCACCAGCAGATCAGTGGGGGGGCCCCCAGATACGCAGTATTTT. Looking up the rest from reference TRBV15 and TRBJ2-3 gives the full variable domain: DAMVIQNPRYQVTQFGKPVTLSCSQTLNHNVMYWYQQKSSQAPKLLFHYYDKDFNNEADTPDNFQSRRPNTSFCFLDIRSPGLGDTAMYLCATSRSVGGPPDTQYFGPGTRLTVL.